One sample yielded the 16 T cell receptor beta chains listed below, sequenced in a study of blood T cell repertoires in COVID-19. Method: immunoSEQ multiplex PCR; TCRdb's copy keeps in-frame clones and lacks some. The repertoire holds about 34,000 clones, roughly 87% seen once, with roughly 19% in the top ten. The sequenced sample consisted of peripheral blood. The receptors stem from a man aged 80 or over with acute or convalescent COVID-19.

The V and J genes are TRBV5-1 and TRBJ1-1; 9 bases agree with TRBD1. The CDR3 runs 15 residues. The trim removed 0 bases at V and 4 bases at J, leaving 4 bases unmatched. Germline V gene data show CDR1 as SGHRS and CDR2 as YFSETQ. Here the CDR3 reads CASSLVGQGSTEAFF. Written as DNA, the CDR3 is TGCGCCAGCAGCTTGGTCGGACAGGGGAGCACTGAAGCTTTCTTT.

This clone was picked up a small number of times. V usage is TRBV5-6 and J usage is TRBJ2-7; D may be TRBD2 (6 bases). This CDR3 is 13 amino acids long. V was cut by 3 bases and J by 7 bases, with 14 bases left in between. Germline V gene sequence: CDR1 SGHDT, CDR2 YYEEEE. The CDR3 coding sequence is TGTGCCAGCAGCTCCCTCGGCGGGAATGAGCAGTACTTC. Residues: CASSSLGGNEQYF.

The CDR3 nucleotides are TGTGCCTGGAAATTGACAGGGTATGACACTGAAGCTTTCTTT. Protein sequence: CAWKLTGYDTEAFF. The genes are TRBV30 and TRBJ1-1; TRBD1 aligns across 7 bases. CDR3 length: 14 amino acids. Germline CDR1 is GTSNPN and CDR2 is SVGIG (reference sequence). V lost 4 bases and J lost 3; bases outside the gene matches: 8.

This chain's CDR3 is CASSFGTGELFF. CDR3 coding DNA: TGTGCCAGCAGTTTCGGTACCGGGGAGCTGTTTTTT. This chain uses TRBV12-3 or TRBV12-4 with TRBJ2-2; no clear D gene. CDR3 length: 12 amino acids. V gave up 3 bases and J gave up 5 bases, with 4 bases separating them.

The rearrangement links TRBV9 to TRBJ2-2; D gene unclear. There are 17 residues in the CDR3. Germline values: CDR1 SGDLS, CDR2 YYNGEE. V was shortened by 3 bases and J by 4 bases, with 19 bases between the two germline ends. As DNA, the CDR3 is TGTGCCAGCAGCGCACCCTCCAGACACCATCCCACCGGGGAGCTGTTTTTT. Residues: CASSAPSRHHPTGELFF.

The chain recombines TRBV5-4 with TRBJ2-6, with TRBD1 matching 7 bases. The CDR3 has 15 residues. J lost 1 base, V lost 6 bases, and 4 bases had no gene match. The germline gives CDR1 SGHNT, CDR2 YYREEE (reference sequence). The CDR3: CASTEDRSGANVLTF. In nucleotides, the CDR3 is TGTGCCAGCACCGAGGACAGGTCTGGGGCCAACGTCCTGACTTTC.

J is TRBJ1-4 and V is TRBV7-2; a weak D match, TRBD1 (5 bases). The V gene lost 1 base and the J gene lost 6 bases, with 15 bases spanning the gap. CDR1 is SGHTA, CDR2 FQGNSA, per germline. This CDR3 region has 16 residues. Here the CDR3 reads CASSLGQGGAHEKLFF. DNA of the CDR3: TGTGCCAGCAGCTTAGGGCAGGGTGGGGCTCATGAAAAACTGTTTTTT.

The rearrangement uses TRBV9 and TRBJ2-1, with D tentatively TRBD2 (5 bases). Per the germline V gene, CDR1 is SGDLS and CDR2 is YYNGEE. Deletions cut 0 bases from V and 10 bases from J, with 17 bases between. The CDR3 totals 15 residues. CDR3 region: CASSVVGSSLAEQFF. Written as DNA, the CDR3 is TGTGCCAGCAGCGTAGTTGGGTCATCTTTAGCGGAGCAGTTCTTC. The full variable domain, in which reference TRBV9 and TRBJ2-1 provide the parts outside the CDR3, is DSGVTQTPKHLITATGQRVTLRCSPRSGDLSVYWYQQSLDQGLQFLIQYYNGEERAKGNILERFSAQQFPDLHSELNLSSLELGDSALYFCASSVVGSSLAEQFFGPGTRLTVL.

This chain connects TRBV5-1 to TRBJ1-5; 9 nucleotides agree with TRBD1. This CDR3 comprises 14 residues. V lost 4 bases and J lost 5; bases outside the gene matches: 4. Germline V gene lookup returns CDR1 SGHRS and CDR2 YFSETQ. CDR3 in amino acids: CASSTTGGHQPQHF. DNA for the CDR3: TGCGCCAGCAGCACGACAGGGGGGCATCAGCCCCAGCATTTT.

This sequence joins TRBV28 and TRBJ1-4, with 7 bases lining up with TRBD1. V trimming: 7 bases; J trimming: 8 bases; junction bases outside the gene matches: 16. Germline assignment: CDR1 MDHEN and CDR2 SYDVKM. CDR3 length: 16 amino acids. The CDR3 DNA reads as TGTGCCAGCACCGAGGGGGCAGGGGGGAATTGGGAAAAACTGTTTTTT. This gives the protein CASTEGAGGNWEKLFF.

The chain combines TRBV10-3 with TRBJ2-1, with 13 bases identical to TRBD2. Germline CDR1 is ENHRY and CDR2 is SYGVKD. This CDR3 spans 15 amino acids. V gave up 4 bases and J gave up 7 bases; unmatched junction bases: 4. The CDR3 sequence: CAISGLAGGRNEQFF. The CDR3 DNA reads as TGTGCCATCAGTGGACTAGCGGGGGGAAGGAATGAGCAGTTCTTC.

A remark on this clone: The DNA is omitted, as the CDR3 cannot be located on it reliably, and the CDR3 follows TCRdb's listing. Here the CDR3 reads CASSIPPGQGETRRTPGSCFF. The chain has TRBV12-1 and TRBJ2-2; the table assigns TRBD1, which was not confirmed against the DNA. TRBV12-1 is marked as a pseudogene. The CDR3 contains 21 residues when both ends are counted.

This clone was found a few times. This chain connects TRBV7-2 to TRBJ1-1; 10 bases line up with TRBD1. After removal of 5 bases from V and 3 bases from J, the junction contained 9 bases not matched to a gene. CDR3 size: 16 residues. CDR1 SGHTA and CDR2 FQGNSA come from the germline V gene. The CDR3 loop reads CASSPRTGGRDTEAFF. CDR3 DNA sequence: TGTGCCAGCAGCCCCCGGACAGGGGGAAGGGACACTGAAGCTTTCTTT. The variable domain in full, with the rest retrieved from reference TRBV7-2 and TRBJ1-1, is GAGVSQSPSNKVTEKGKDVELRCDPISGHTALYWYRQSLGQGLEFLIYFQGNSAPDKSGLPSDRFSAERTGGSVSTLTIQRTQQEDSAVYLCASSPRTGGRDTEAFFGQGTRLTVV.

The rearrangement joins TRBV2 to TRBJ1-1, with D maybe TRBD1 (6 bases). CDR1 and CDR2 (germline): SNHLY, FYNNEI. This CDR3 is built from 13 residues. Trimming shortened V by 5 bases and J by 8 bases, and 15 bases separated the two germline ends. CDR3 DNA: TGTGCCAGCAGTTTCAACCGGGACATCGAAGCTTTCTTT. Translation: CASSFNRDIEAFF.

The V gene is TRBV9, the J gene TRBJ1-6, with D possibly matching TRBD1 (6 bases). V lost 2 bases, J lost 7 bases, and 13 bases lay in between. This CDR3 has 15 amino acids. CDR1 is SGDLS, CDR2 YYNGEE, per germline. The DNA for the CDR3 is TGTGCCAGCAGCGTTACGACAGGTGGGAATTCACCCCTCCACTTT. It codes for CASSVTTGGNSPLHF.

This clone has more than one count but fewer than ten. The rearrangement joins TRBV19 to TRBJ2-5; TRBD1 matches at 8 bases. CDR1 and CDR2 (germline): LNHDA, SQIVND (reference sequence). The CDR3 runs to 16 residues. Unmatched junction bases numbered 12, after V lost 4 bases and J lost 5 bases. The CDR3 reads CASSRYPTGAQETQYF. The CDR3 bases are TGTGCCAGTAGTAGGTACCCGACAGGGGCACAGGAGACCCAGTACTTC.